What follows are 16 T cell receptor beta chains derived from one specimen sequenced in a study of blood T cell repertoires in COVID-19. Sequencing was performed with immunoSEQ multiplex PCR; in TCRdb, only in-frame clones are kept and a portion is missing. This sample has 180,000 or so clones; approximately 89% occur once, and the top ten carry around 2.6%. Material: peripheral blood. Every receptor here comes from a man between 35 and 55 years old with active or convalescent COVID-19.

The rearrangement links TRBV28 to TRBJ2-7; 9 bases agree with TRBD1. CDR3 length equals 16 residues. Trimming at V came to 3 bases and at J to 6 bases, leaving 12 bases not matched to a gene. CDR1 MDHEN and CDR2 SYDVKM come from the germline V gene. CDR3 coding DNA: TGTGCCAGCAGTTTCTACCGACAGGGGGGGATCCCCGAGCAGTACTTC. Encoded protein: CASSFYRQGGIPEQYF.

The chain joins TRBV5-1 to TRBJ2-5, with D possibly matching TRBD1 (6 bases). The CDR3 consists of 14 residues. The germline gives CDR1 SGHRS, CDR2 YFSETQ. V dropped 7 bases and J dropped 4 bases, with 17 bases sitting between them. This CDR3 reads CASLQGPGGETQYF. In nucleotides, the CDR3 is TGCGCCAGCCTGCAGGGGCCGGGTGGAGAGACCCAGTACTTC.

This clone has ten or more counts. The chain joins TRBV5-1 to TRBJ2-7; 10 nucleotides match TRBD2. The CDR3 length is 17 residues. V lost 1 base and J lost 0; bases outside the gene matches: 7. Germline CDR1 is SGHRS and CDR2 is YFSETQ. In nucleotides, the CDR3 is TGCGCCAGCAGCTTGATAGCGGGGGGACGCTTCTCCTACGAGCAGTACTTC. Translated: CASSLIAGGRFSYEQYF.

This clone was picked up one time. DNA of the CDR3: TGCGCCAGCCAACCGATTGGCATCGCCTACGAGCAGTACTTC. Amino acid sequence: CASQPIGIAYEQYF. This chain connects TRBV5-1 to TRBJ2-7; D is unresolved. Trimming left V 7 bases short and J 2 bases short, with 16 bases between. CDR1 and CDR2 (germline): SGHRS, YFSETQ. This CDR3 has 14 residues.

The chain is built from TRBV30 and TRBJ1-4, with D perhaps matching TRBD1 (5 bases). CDR3 size: 16 residues. CDR1 is GTSNPN and CDR2 is SVGIG in the germline V gene (reference sequence). Trimming took 3 bases from V and 7 from J, leaving 21 bases between them. This CDR3 reads CAWSLEAGSSSEKLFF. As DNA, the CDR3 is TGTGCCTGGAGCCTTGAAGCAGGGTCGTCTAGTGAAAAACTGTTTTTT.

The J gene is TRBJ1-1, the V gene TRBV7-2; 7 bases are shared with TRBD1. CDR1 is SGHTA and CDR2 is FQGNSA in the germline V gene. The CDR3 runs 14 residues. V trimming: 7 bases; J trimming: 5 bases; junction bases outside the gene matches: 10. The CDR3 loop reads CASNPPTGWTEAFF. The DNA of the CDR3 is TGTGCCAGCAACCCCCCGACAGGGTGGACTGAAGCTTTCTTT.

CDR3 region: CASSRTGGSSDGYTF. The CDR3 DNA reads as TGTGCCAGCAGTAGAACAGGGGGGAGTTCGGATGGCTACACCTTC. The chain carries TRBV6-5 and TRBJ1-2; 8 nucleotides line up with TRBD1. Germline lookup yields CDR1 MNHEY and CDR2 SVGAGI. The ends lost 5 bases at V and 6 bases at J; junction bases unmatched: 11. CDR3 size: 15 residues.

This clone was recorded only once. J is TRBJ2-3 and V is TRBV5-8; the D gene is possibly TRBD1 (6 bases). The CDR3 is made up of 15 amino acids. Trimming took 7 bases from V and 5 from J, leaving 20 bases between them. Germline V CDR1 and CDR2: SGHTS, YDEGEE. The CDR3 spells CASRPPGTLKDTQYF. Here the CDR3 DNA reads TGTGCCAGCCGCCCTCCCGGGACACTCAAAGATACGCAGTATTTT.

Here the CDR3 reads CASSQDRAGQISYGYTF. CDR3 in DNA: TGCGCCAGCAGCCAAGACCGGGCGGGACAGATATCCTATGGCTACACCTTC. V gene TRBV4-1 combines with J gene TRBJ1-2, with TRBD1 matching over 7 bases. The CDR3 loop spans 17 amino acids. The ends lost 0 bases at V and 4 bases at J; junction bases unmatched: 11. Germline-derived CDR1 and CDR2 are MGHRA and YSYEKL.

The chain links TRBV9 to TRBJ1-5; D uncertain. The CDR3 loop spans 17 amino acids. V lost 4 bases and J lost 2, with 19 bases in between. In germline, CDR1 is SGDLS, CDR2 YYNGEE. DNA for the CDR3: TGTGCCAGCAGCCATCGAAAGCCCGGAGAGGGCAATCAGCCCCAGCATTTT. Translating gives CASSHRKPGEGNQPQHF.

This clone was observed a single time. The rearrangement links TRBV15 to TRBJ2-6; possibly TRBD2 for D (6 bases). The germline V gene has CDR1 LNHNV and CDR2 YYDKDF (reference sequence). The CDR3 loop spans 16 amino acids. V was shortened by 0 bases and J by 2 bases, with 8 bases between the two germline ends. CDR3 bases: TGTGCCACCAGCAGAGAGGGAGGTGCTGGGGCCAACGTCCTGACTTTC. Its translation is CATSREGGAGANVLTF.

This chain links TRBV19 with TRBJ2-2; D ambiguous. V shed 5 bases and J shed 1 base, with 5 bases lying between them. The CDR3 contains 13 residues. Germline V lookup: CDR1 LNHDA, CDR2 SQIVND (reference sequence). The CDR3 reads CASSFGNTGELFF. The DNA of the CDR3 is TGTGCCAGTAGTTTCGGGAACACCGGGGAGCTGTTTTTT.

The gene calls are TRBV19 and TRBJ2-6, with D unclear. There are 17 residues in the CDR3. Germline V gene sequence: CDR1 LNHDA, CDR2 SQIVND (reference sequence). Between the trimmed V and J ends, which lost 5 bases and 0 bases, there was a span of 14 bases. CDR3 region: CASSAAITSSGANVLTF. The CDR3 DNA sequence: TGTGCCAGTAGTGCGGCTATAACCAGCTCTGGGGCCAACGTCCTGACTTTC.

This sequence joins TRBV5-6 and TRBJ2-5, with 11 bases identical to TRBD1. V was pared by 3 bases and J by 4 bases, with 5 bases of the junction left unmatched. Germline CDR1 reads SGHDT; CDR2 reads YYEEEE. This CDR3 is built from 15 residues. The CDR3 sequence: CASSYTGTGGETQYF. The CDR3 region has the DNA TGTGCCAGCAGCTATACCGGGACAGGGGGAGAGACCCAGTACTTC.

This chain connects TRBV9 to TRBJ2-3; TRBD1 is a possible D gene (5 bases). The germline gives CDR1 SGDLS, CDR2 YYNGEE. The V end lost 0 bases, the J end lost 2 bases, and 10 bases lay between the germline ends. The CDR3 covers 15 residues. The DNA for the CDR3 is TGTGCCAGCAGCGTAGGTGACAGATACACAGATACGCAGTATTTT. As protein: CASSVGDRYTDTQYF.

The genes are TRBV2 and TRBJ1-4; the D gene is possibly TRBD1 (6 bases). The CDR3 sequence is 15 residues long. CDR1 SNHLY and CDR2 FYNNEI come from the germline V gene. V gave up 6 bases and J gave up 3 bases, with 14 bases separating them. CDR3 sequence reads: CASREQGYANEKLFF. Here the CDR3 DNA reads TGTGCCAGCAGGGAACAGGGTTATGCTAATGAAAAACTGTTTTTT.